This paragraph covers one T cell receptor (beta chain) sequence. This clone occurred many times. Its specific antigen is unknown. No per-base quality is available; no much larger clone lies one base away. The intended sense of this specimen's treatment or condition label: high-dose cyclophosphamide on days +3 and +4 as single-agent GVHD prophylaxis. PTCy patients received busulfan and fludarabine conditioning, a related or unrelated marrow graft, and cyclophosphamide on days +3 and +4. PTCy-treated patients were drawn from a prospective multi-institutional clinical trial. Peripheral blood and bone marrow mononuclear cells were isolated by Ficoll-Hypaque density centrifugation and cryopreserved. The CDR3 spans 15 residues, from the cysteine through the phenylalanine. Only the CDR3 DNA is retained, 45 bases long and in frame from the first base. Relative to germline, V is missing 8 bases and J is missing 7 bases, with 11 bases of the junction outside any gene match. As encoded in the germline V gene, CDR1 is MNHNS while CDR2 is SASEGT.

This sample was taken from a study of T cells after posttransplantation cyclophosphamide (dated by TCRdb to 2016 to 2018). Regarding the study in general: Using TRB sequencing, the study followed how the T cell repertoire rebuilt after myeloablative bone marrow transplantation with posttransplantation cyclophosphamide given as GVHD prophylaxis. TRB sequencing was performed on blood from all 35 or so PTCy patients with 1-year posttransplant specimens. In 3 patients, TRB sequencing was also performed on up to roughly 3 more blood samples taken 2 to 5.2 years after transplant, and in 4 patients, pretransplant blood was also TRB-sequenced. Samples from around 40 PTCy-treated patients and approximately 16 related bone marrow donors of those patients were subjected to antigen receptor sequencing. Public TRB sequences were compared against a database of over 3,000 sequences linked to responses to pathogens, tumor antigens, self-antigens and alloantigens. Because TRA and TRB clonality were tightly correlated in 9 samples, subsequent TCR analyses were focused on TRB only. Beyond this particular receptor, the publication reports: Across the roughly 40 patients, TRB clonality was highly associated with recipient CMV seropositivity and CMV reactivation, and diversity with PTCy was similar to that in the CNI/methotrexate controls. Donor-recipient similarity was low at 1-2 months but rose over the first year, and later blood repertoires were often dominated by donor CD8+ memory clones. The TRB repertoires of T cells infiltrating skin or the GI tract showed only limited overlap with the TRB repertoires found in blood.

TRB sequencing used genomic DNA with the immunoSEQ assay at survey resolution or the hsTCRB kit. The source study handled its data this way. Initial read processing used immunoSEQ software, and repertoire analyses used the LymphoSeq R package. Clonality was computed as 1 minus normalized Shannon entropy; Gini coefficient was also calculated for each TRB dataset. Phenotypes of unsorted samples were inferred by mapping TRB sequences from sorted subsets of the recipient or donor onto the same recipient's unsorted samples. As stored in TCRdb, this immuneACCESS dataset retains in-frame rearrangements with V and J assigned. A fraction of the clones does not appear; measured against another copy, unresolved V genes explain less than half of the discrepancy, and the remainder lacks a known reason. For V, J and clone size, that table is used; D and trimming come from the DNA. This sample holds fewer than 13,000 clones in total, without any singletons. The ten most abundant clones make up 11% to 15% of the sample.

This chain joins TRBV6-1 to TRBJ2-1, with 10 bases in between that match TRBD2. The receptor was isolated from a female patient aged 40 to 55 who received an allogeneic stem cell transplant from a related donor, was CMV-positive, and had no GVHD. Following a transplant, some T cells may be graft donor cells, not patient cells. This sample comprised PBMCs, obtained after allogeneic stem cell transplant with posttransplant cyclophosphamide. In nucleotide form, the sequence is TGTGCCAGCGGTACCCTGGTAGCGGGAGGAAATGAGCAGTTCTTC. This sequence encodes CASGTLVAGGNEQFF.